Given below is one T cell receptor (beta chain) in context. The target of this receptor is not known. No clone much larger than this one lies a single base away; base qualities are absent. The library was obtained by the immunoSEQ multiplex PCR assay. In the original analysis: A statistical classification framework was developed to diagnose cytomegalovirus status using the catalog of TCR beta chain sequences. The source is immuneACCESS, and TCRdb retained only in-frame sequences with V and J called. Part of the clones is not carried over; for the studies checked, unresolved V genes explain less than half of this, and the remainder is unexplained. V and J calls and clone size are copied from that table; D and trimming were computed from the DNA. The sample data list roughly 200,000 clones, and about 81% of these were observed just once. The ten largest make up around 1.2% of the sample. Donors formed part of the validation cohort, which comprised over a hundred subjects and was distinct from the first cohort of 550 to 850 subjects.

These data belong to a study of cytomegalovirus exposure and HLA in healthy donors (dated by TCRdb to the late 2010s). For the wider study: According to a later analysis, one platform produced both the 110 or so validation repertoires and the 620 or so repertoires of the first cohort. In addition to the first cohort of approximately 670 subjects, a separate validation cohort of 120 different subjects was used. The study aimed to test whether cataloging public T cell receptors could reveal signatures of past pathogen exposure. High-throughput TCR immunosequencing, statistical association of individual TCRs with disease status, and machine learning were combined to predict cytomegalovirus infection status. Paper-wide results and their limitations: Most TCR sequences were observed very rarely across donors, whereas some public TCRs were present in many individuals. It was suggested by the authors that the approach could potentially be generalized to other disease states and immunological phenotypes. A later analysis had no HLA typing for the validation cohort, so co-occurrence there was scored across all 130 or so repertoires. In a later analysis, TCRs clustered in the first cohort were found to also tend to co-occur in the roughly 120 validation repertoires, with 85% to 95% of cluster scores above 0. In both the original and validation cohorts, the classifier was reported to diagnose cytomegalovirus status with high specificity and sensitivity. Three of the identified cytomegalovirus-associated TCR beta chains were confirmed in vitro to be specific for cytomegalovirus antigens. The study gave a list of about 160 TCR beta chains associated with cytomegalovirus.

The CDR3 sequence holds 16 residues, the cysteine and phenylalanine included. Here the CDR3 DNA is all that survives: 48 bases in frame from base 1. The junction shows trimming of 1 base on V and 10 bases on J, and the gene matches do not reach 9 bases of it. CDR1 SGHVS and CDR2 FNYEAQ are derived from the germline V gene. The sample was PBMCs. The sequence derives from a woman aged 25 to 39 in good health and CMV-seronegative. This sequence uses TRBV7-6 and TRBJ1-6, and 8 junctional nucleotides match TRBD1. CDR3 sequence: CASSLGSQGARSPLHF. The nucleotide sequence is TGTGCCAGCAGCTTAGGTTCCCAGGGGGCCAGATCACCCCTCCACTTT.